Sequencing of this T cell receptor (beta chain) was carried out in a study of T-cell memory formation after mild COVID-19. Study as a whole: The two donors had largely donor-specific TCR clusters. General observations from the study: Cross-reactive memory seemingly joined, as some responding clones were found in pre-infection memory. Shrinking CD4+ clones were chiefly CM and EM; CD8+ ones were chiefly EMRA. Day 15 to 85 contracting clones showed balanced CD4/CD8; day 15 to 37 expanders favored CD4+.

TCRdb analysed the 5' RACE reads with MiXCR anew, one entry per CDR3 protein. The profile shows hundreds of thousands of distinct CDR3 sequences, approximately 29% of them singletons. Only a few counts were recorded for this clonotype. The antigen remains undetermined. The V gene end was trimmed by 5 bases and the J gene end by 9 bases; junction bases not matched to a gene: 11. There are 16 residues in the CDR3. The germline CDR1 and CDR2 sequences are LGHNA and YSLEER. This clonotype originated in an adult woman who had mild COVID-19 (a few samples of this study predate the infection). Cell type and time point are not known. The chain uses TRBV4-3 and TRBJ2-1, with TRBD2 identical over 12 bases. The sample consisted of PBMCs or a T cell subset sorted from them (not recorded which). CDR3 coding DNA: TGCGCCAGCAGCAATGCCCTAGCGGGAGGGCAGAGTGAGCAGTTCTTC. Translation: CASSNALAGGQSEQFF.